Each of the 12 T cell receptor beta chains below was sequenced from the same sample in a study of cytomegalovirus exposure and HLA in healthy donors. The PCR had 60 Vbeta and 13 Jbeta primers. TCRdb keeps only in-frame clones here, not all; method: immunoSEQ multiplex PCR. The sample includes some 130,000 clones, roughly 79% of them seen just once. The specimen sequenced was PBMCs. The receptors derive from a man in his thirties or forties in good health and CMV-seronegative.

The chain is built from TRBV29-1 and TRBJ2-1, with D possibly being TRBD2 (6 bases). The CDR3 runs to 16 residues. Germline-derived CDR1 and CDR2 are SQVTM and ANQGSEA. V was clipped by 4 bases and J by 4 bases, with 20 bases between them. CDR3 coding DNA: TGCAGCGTTGTATGGGGGGAGGCCGACTTGTACAATGAGCAGTTCTTC. It is translated as CSVVWGEADLYNEQFF.

This clone is a singleton in its sample. The gene calls are TRBV7-9 and TRBJ2-7, with D tentatively TRBD1 (5 bases). The germline V gene encodes CDR1 SEHNR and CDR2 FQNEAQ (reference sequence). Between the trimmed V and J ends, which lost 5 bases and 3 bases, there was a span of 11 bases. CDR3 length: 13 amino acids. The CDR3 nucleotides are TGTGCCAGCAGCGACGGACAAAACTACGAGCAGTACTTC. This sequence encodes CASSDGQNYEQYF.

The chain combines TRBV19 with TRBJ1-4; D perhaps matches TRBD1 (6 bases). The CDR3 is made up of 14 amino acids. Germline lookup yields CDR1 LNHDA and CDR2 SQIVND (reference sequence). Trimming pared 3 bases from V and 8 bases from J, leaving 13 bases between. DNA for the CDR3: TGTGCCAGTAGTATGGGGGCAGTAGGAGAAAAACTGTTTTTT. Residues: CASSMGAVGEKLFF.

This chain joins TRBV4-3 and TRBJ2-2, with 11 bases lining up with TRBD2. There are 19 residues in the CDR3. The germline V gene encodes CDR1 LGHNA and CDR2 YSLEER. Trimming took 2 bases from V and 5 from J; bases not matched to a gene: 13. CDR3 residues: CASSQRFLAGGLQTGELFF. The CDR3 coding sequence is TGCGCCAGCAGCCAACGCTTTCTAGCGGGGGGTCTTCAAACCGGGGAGCTGTTTTTT.

V gene TRBV7-2 combines with J gene TRBJ2-3; tentative D call: TRBD2 (5 bases). CDR1 and CDR2 from the germline V gene are SGHTA and FQGNSA. This CDR3 region has 14 residues. V was cut by 4 bases and J by 7 bases, with 15 bases left in between. CDR3 region: CASSSTRSENTQYF. DNA of the CDR3: TGTGCCAGCAGCTCAACTAGGAGTGAGAATACGCAGTATTTT.

The chain has TRBV4-2 and TRBJ1-1; TRBD1 agrees at 7 bases. The CDR3 consists of 14 residues. The V gene end was trimmed by 2 bases and the J gene end by 6 bases; junction bases not matched to a gene: 6. From germline, CDR1 is LGHNA and CDR2 YNFKEQ. The CDR3 DNA sequence: TGTGCCAGCAGCCAACTGTCCGGGACAGCTGAAGCTTTCTTT. Protein sequence: CASSQLSGTAEAFF.

The chain joins TRBV5-4 to TRBJ1-1, with 8 bases fitting TRBD1. With V trimmed by 5 bases and J by 4 bases, 4 bases remained unmatched. In germline, CDR1 is SGHNT, CDR2 YYREEE (reference sequence). This CDR3 has 13 amino acids. CDR3 amino acids: CASRSTGGTEAFF. CDR3 sequence (DNA): TGTGCCAGCAGGTCAACAGGGGGCACTGAAGCTTTCTTT.

This clone was counted a few times. In DNA form, the CDR3 reads TGTGCCAGCAGTACCCCGCCGGACGGGAGCTGGTACTTC. As protein: CASSTPPDGSWYF. The chain recombines TRBV6-5 with TRBJ2-7; D is perhaps TRBD2 (6 bases). This CDR3 is built from 13 residues. Germline V gene sequence: CDR1 MNHEY, CDR2 SVGAGI. V was cut by 5 bases and J by 12 bases, with 20 bases left in between.

This chain joins TRBV29-1 and TRBJ2-7; TRBD2 aligns across 8 bases. The CDR3 runs 14 residues. CDR1 is SQVTM and CDR2 is ANQGSEA in the germline V gene. The J segment lost 3 bases and the V segment lost 7 bases, leaving 11 bases of the junction unmatched. CDR3 DNA: TGCAGCGCGGGCAACGGGAGGGCCGTCTACGAGCAGTACTTC. Encoded protein: CSAGNGRAVYEQYF.

The rearrangement joins TRBV4-3 to TRBJ2-7; 10 bases map to TRBD2. The trim removed 1 base at V and 3 bases at J, leaving 6 bases unmatched. Per the germline V gene, CDR1 is LGHNA and CDR2 is YSLEER. The CDR3 sequence is 16 residues long. For the CDR3, the DNA is TGCGCCAGCAGCCAAGTTTCTAGCGGGAGAGGCTACGAGCAGTACTTC. Translated: CASSQVSSGRGYEQYF.

On this clone itself: One end of the junction is discordant with germline, which a read error may explain. The V and J genes are TRBV7-7 and TRBJ2-7; 7 bases fit TRBD1. Germline loops: CDR1 SSHAT, CDR2 FNYEAQ (reference sequence). CDR3 size: 14 residues. Here the CDR3 reads CASSPGQPSYEQYF. For the CDR3, the DNA is TGTGCTAGCAGCCCGGGACAGCCCTCCTACGAGCAGTACTTC.

The V gene is TRBV13, the J gene TRBJ2-7, with 7 positions matching TRBD2. Losses at the gene ends were 3 bases for V and 3 bases for J; bases not matched to a gene: 11. This CDR3 has 16 residues. Germline loops: CDR1 PRHDT, CDR2 FYEKMQ (reference sequence). CDR3 loop: CASSFSFLAESYEQYF. The CDR3 bases are TGTGCCAGCAGCTTCTCCTTTCTAGCGGAAAGCTACGAGCAGTACTTC.